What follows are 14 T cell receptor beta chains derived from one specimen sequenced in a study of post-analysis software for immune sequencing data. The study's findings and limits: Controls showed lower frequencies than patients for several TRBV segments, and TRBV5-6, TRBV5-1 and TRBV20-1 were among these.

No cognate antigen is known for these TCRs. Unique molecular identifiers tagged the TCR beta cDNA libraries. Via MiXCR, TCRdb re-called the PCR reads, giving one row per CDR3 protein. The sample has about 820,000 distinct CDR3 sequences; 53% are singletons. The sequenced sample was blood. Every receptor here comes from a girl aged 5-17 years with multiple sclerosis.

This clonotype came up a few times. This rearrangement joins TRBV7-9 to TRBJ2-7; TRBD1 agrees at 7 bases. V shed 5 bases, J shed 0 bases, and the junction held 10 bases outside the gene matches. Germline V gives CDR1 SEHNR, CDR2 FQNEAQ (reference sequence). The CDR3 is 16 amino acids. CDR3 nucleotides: TGTGCCAGCAGCCCCTACGGGACAGATAACTCCTACGAGCAGTACTTC. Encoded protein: CASSPYGTDNSYEQYF.

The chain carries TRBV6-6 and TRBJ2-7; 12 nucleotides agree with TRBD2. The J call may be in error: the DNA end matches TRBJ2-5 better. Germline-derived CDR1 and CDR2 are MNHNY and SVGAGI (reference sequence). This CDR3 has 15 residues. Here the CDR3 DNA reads TGTGCCAGCAGTTACCCGACTAGCGGGGGAGAGACCCAGTACTTC. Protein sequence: CASSYPTSGGETQYF.

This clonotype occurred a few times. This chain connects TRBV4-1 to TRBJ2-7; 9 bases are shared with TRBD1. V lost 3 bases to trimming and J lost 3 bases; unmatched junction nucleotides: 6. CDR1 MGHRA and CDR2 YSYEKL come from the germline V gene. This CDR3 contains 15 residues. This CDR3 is CASSHPGTGNYEQYF. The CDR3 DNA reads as TGCGCCAGCAGCCACCCCGGGACAGGGAACTACGAGCAGTACTTC.

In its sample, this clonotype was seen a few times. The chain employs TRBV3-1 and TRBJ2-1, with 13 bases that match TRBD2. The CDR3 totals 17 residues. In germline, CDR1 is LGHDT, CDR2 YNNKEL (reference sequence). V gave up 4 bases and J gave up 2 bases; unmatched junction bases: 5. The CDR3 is CASSPLGTSGAYNEQFF. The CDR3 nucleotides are TGTGCCAGCAGCCCCCTCGGGACTAGCGGGGCCTACAATGAGCAGTTCTTC.

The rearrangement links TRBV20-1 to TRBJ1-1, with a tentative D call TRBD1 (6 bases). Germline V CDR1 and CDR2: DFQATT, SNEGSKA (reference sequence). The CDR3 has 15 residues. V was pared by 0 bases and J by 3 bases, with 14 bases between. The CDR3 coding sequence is TGCAGTGCTAGAGAGAATGGACAGTCGTACACTGAAGCTTTCTTT. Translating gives CSARENGQSYTEAFF.

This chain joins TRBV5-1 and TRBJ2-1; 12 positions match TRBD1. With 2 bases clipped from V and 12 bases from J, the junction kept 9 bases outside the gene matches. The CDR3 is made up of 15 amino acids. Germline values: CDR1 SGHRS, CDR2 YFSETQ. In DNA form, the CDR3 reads TGCGCCAGCAGCTTAACCGGGACAGGGGGCTTGGGGCAGTTCTTC. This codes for CASSLTGTGGLGQFF.

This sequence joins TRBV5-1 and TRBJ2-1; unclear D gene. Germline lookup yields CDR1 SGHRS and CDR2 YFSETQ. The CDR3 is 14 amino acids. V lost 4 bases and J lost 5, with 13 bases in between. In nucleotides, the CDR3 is TGCGCCAGCAGCCCCTCGTGGGTGGACAATGAGCAGTTCTTC. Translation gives CASSPSWVDNEQFF.

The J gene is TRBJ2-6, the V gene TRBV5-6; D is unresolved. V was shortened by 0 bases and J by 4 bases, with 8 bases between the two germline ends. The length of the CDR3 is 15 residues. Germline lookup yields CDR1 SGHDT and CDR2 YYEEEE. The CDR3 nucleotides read TGTGCCAGCAGCTTGGTGGCAGCCGGGGCCAACGTCCTGACTTTC. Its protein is CASSLVAAGANVLTF.

The DNA for the CDR3 is TGTGCCAGCTCAGACGACAGGGGCGTGAACACTGAAGCTTTCTTT. Protein: CASSDDRGVNTEAFF. The chain joins TRBV18 to TRBJ1-1, with TRBD1 matching 8 bases. Germline assignment: CDR1 KGHSH and CDR2 LQKENI. This CDR3 is built from 15 residues. After removal of 5 bases from V and 0 bases from J, the junction contained 5 bases not matched to a gene.

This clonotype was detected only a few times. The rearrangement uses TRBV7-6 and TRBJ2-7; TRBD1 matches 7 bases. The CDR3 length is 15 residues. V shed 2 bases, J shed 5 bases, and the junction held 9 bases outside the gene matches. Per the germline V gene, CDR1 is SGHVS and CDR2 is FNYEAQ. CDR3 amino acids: CASSLYAGGTNEQYF. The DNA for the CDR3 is TGTGCCAGCAGCTTATACGCAGGGGGAACCAACGAGCAGTACTTC.

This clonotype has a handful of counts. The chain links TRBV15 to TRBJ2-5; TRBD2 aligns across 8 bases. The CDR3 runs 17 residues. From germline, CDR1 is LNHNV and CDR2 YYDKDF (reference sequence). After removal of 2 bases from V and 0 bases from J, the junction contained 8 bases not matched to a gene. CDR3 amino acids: CATSRRPSGWYQETQYF. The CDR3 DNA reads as TGTGCCACCAGCAGAAGGCCTAGCGGGTGGTACCAAGAGACCCAGTACTTC. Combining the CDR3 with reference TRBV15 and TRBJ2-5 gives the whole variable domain DAMVIQNPRYQVTQFGKPVTLSCSQTLNHNVMYWYQQKSSQAPKLLFHYYDKDFNNEADTPDNFQSRRPNTSFCFLDIRSPGLGDTAMYLCATSRRPSGWYQETQYFGPGTRLLVL.

The DNA for the CDR3 is TGTGCCAGCAGCCCACCCGGGACACTCCCTTACAATGAGCAGTTCTTC. Translated: CASSPPGTLPYNEQFF. The chain couples TRBV7-2 to TRBJ2-1, with a weak D call TRBD1 (6 bases). The germline V gene has CDR1 SGHTA and CDR2 FQGNSA. Trimming removed 5 bases at V and 4 bases at J, with 18 bases between. This CDR3 has 16 residues.

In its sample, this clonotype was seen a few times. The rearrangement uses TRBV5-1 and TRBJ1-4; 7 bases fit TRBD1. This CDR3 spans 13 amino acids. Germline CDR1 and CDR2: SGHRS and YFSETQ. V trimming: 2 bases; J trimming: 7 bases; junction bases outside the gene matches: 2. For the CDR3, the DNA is TGCGCCAGCAGCTTACAGGGGTTTGAAAAACTGTTTTTT. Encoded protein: CASSLQGFEKLFF. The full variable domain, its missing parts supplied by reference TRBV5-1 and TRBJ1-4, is KAGVTQTPRYLIKTRGQQVTLSCSPISGHRSVSWYQQTPGQGLQFLFEYFSETQRNKGNFPGRFSGRQFSNSRSEMNVSTLELGDSALYLCASSLQGFEKLFFGSGTQLSVL.

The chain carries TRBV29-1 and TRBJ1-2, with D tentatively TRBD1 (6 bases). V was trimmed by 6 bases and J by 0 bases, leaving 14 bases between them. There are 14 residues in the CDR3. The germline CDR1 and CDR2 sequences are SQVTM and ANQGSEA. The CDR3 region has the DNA TGCAGCGTGGGACACCGACAGACTAACTATGGCTACACCTTC. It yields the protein CSVGHRQTNYGYTF.